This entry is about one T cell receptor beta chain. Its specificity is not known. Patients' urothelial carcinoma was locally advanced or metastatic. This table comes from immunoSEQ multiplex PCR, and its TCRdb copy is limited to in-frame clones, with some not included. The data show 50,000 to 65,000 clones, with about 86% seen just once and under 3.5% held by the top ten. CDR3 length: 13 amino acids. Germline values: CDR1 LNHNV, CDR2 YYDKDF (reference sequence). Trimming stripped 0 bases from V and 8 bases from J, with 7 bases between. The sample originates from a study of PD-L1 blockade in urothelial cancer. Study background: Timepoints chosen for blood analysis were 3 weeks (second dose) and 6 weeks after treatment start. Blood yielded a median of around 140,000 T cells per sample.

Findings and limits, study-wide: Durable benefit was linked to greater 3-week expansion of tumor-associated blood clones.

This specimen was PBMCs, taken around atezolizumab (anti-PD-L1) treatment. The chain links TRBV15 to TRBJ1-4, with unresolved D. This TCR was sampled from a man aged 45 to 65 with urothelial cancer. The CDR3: CATSRDNGEKLFF. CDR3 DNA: TGTGCCACCAGCAGAGACAACGGGGAAAAACTGTTTTTT.